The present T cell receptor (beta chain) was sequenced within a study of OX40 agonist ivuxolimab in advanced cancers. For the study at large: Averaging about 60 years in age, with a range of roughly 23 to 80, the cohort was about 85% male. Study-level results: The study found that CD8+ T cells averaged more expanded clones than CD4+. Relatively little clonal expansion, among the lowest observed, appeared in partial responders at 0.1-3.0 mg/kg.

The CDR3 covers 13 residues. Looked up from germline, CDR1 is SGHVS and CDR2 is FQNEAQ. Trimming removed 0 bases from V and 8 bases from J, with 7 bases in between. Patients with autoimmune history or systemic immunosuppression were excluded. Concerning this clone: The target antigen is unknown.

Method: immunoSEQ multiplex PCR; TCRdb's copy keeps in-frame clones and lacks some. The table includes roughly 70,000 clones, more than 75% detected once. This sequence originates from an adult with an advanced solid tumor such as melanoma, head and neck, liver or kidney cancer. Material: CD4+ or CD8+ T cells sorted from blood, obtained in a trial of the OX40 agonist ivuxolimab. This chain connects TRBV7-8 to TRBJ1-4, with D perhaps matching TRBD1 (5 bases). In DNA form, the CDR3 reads TGTGCCAGCAGCTTAGCAGGGGAAGAAAAACTGTTTTTT. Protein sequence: CASSLAGEEKLFF.